A single sample is the source of the 29 T cell receptor beta chains below, sequenced in a study of CD8+ T cells in alopecia areata (dated 2018 in TCRdb). Library preparation employed the immunoSEQ multiplex PCR assay. For TCR sequencing, RNA was extracted from every sample and reverse transcribed into cDNA to serve as template. TCRdb took over this immuneACCESS table, retaining in-frame rearrangements with V and J assigned. Such tables are incomplete; in checked studies, under half of the missing clones stem from an unresolved V gene, and the remainder is unexplained. The sample profile shows 140,000 to 150,000 clones; roughly 50% of them were found once. Under 6.5% of the sample lies in the top ten. This sample's time point label indicates: baseline before oral tofacitinib. The specimen comprised CD4+ T cells sorted from blood, sampled at week 0. The receptors were sampled from a human donor with alopecia areata.

The J gene is TRBJ1-4, the V gene TRBV29-1; 7 nucleotides line up with TRBD1. This CDR3 is 14 amino acids long. Per germline, CDR1 SQVTM and CDR2 ANQGSEA. Trimming took 4 bases from V and 6 from J; bases not matched to a gene: 8. DNA for the CDR3: TGCAGCGTTGGAGGGGGACAGCGGCATGAAAAACTGTTTTTT. Translation: CSVGGGQRHEKLFF.

The chain uses TRBV11-2 and TRBJ2-3; maybe TRBD2 (5 bases). Germline CDR1 is SGHAT and CDR2 is FQNNGV. V shed 5 bases and J shed 5 bases, with 8 bases lying between them. This CDR3 contains 12 residues. The CDR3 protein is CASSARGDTQYF. The CDR3 bases are TGTGCCAGCAGCGCTCGGGGAGATACGCAGTATTTT.

This chain connects TRBV5-1 to TRBJ2-1, with 10 bases that match TRBD2. The CDR3 is made up of 14 amino acids. In germline, CDR1 is SGHRS, CDR2 YFSETQ. Losses at the gene ends were 1 base for V and 7 bases for J; bases not matched to a gene: 2. This chain's CDR3 is CASSLPSGGNEQFF. The CDR3 DNA sequence: TGCGCCAGCAGCTTGCCTAGCGGGGGTAATGAGCAGTTCTTC.

This rearrangement joins TRBV29-1 to TRBJ2-1; TRBD2 aligns across 9 bases. Trimming at V came to 5 bases and at J to 2 bases, leaving 4 bases not matched to a gene. The CDR3 consists of 14 residues. Germline CDR1 reads SQVTM; CDR2 reads ANQGSEA. This chain's CDR3 is CSVNIAGAYNEQFF. The CDR3 nucleotides are TGCAGCGTTAATATAGCGGGGGCCTACAATGAGCAGTTCTTC.

This clone has only one observation. The same CDR3 arises from other DNA sequences in this sample as well. The V call is TRBV6-5, the J call TRBJ1-5, with TRBD1 matching over 8 bases. With V trimmed by 4 bases and J by 0 bases, 2 bases remained unmatched. Looked up from germline, CDR1 is MNHEY and CDR2 is SVGAGI. The CDR3 has 15 residues. CDR3 in amino acids: CASSSTGDSNQPQHF. In DNA, the CDR3 is TGTGCCAGCAGTTCGACAGGGGATAGCAATCAGCCCCAGCATTTT.

The chain carries TRBV15 and TRBJ2-5; D is uncertain. The CDR3 is 11 residues long. Germline assignment: CDR1 LNHNV and CDR2 YYDKDF (reference sequence). V was pared by 3 bases and J by 5 bases, with 4 bases between. The chain's CDR3 is CATSRLETQYF. CDR3 coding DNA: TGTGCCACCAGCAGGCTCGAGACCCAGTACTTC.

V and J are TRBV25-1 and TRBJ2-7; D possibly corresponds to TRBD2 (5 bases). CDR3 length equals 12 residues. V lost 3 bases and J lost 2, with 5 bases in between. Germline V CDR1 and CDR2: MGHDK, SYGVNS. CDR3 loop: CASSEGAYEQYF. CDR3 sequence (DNA): TGTGCCAGCAGTGAGGGAGCCTACGAGCAGTACTTC.

V and J are TRBV5-1 and TRBJ2-1; perhaps TRBD2 as D (6 bases). There are 14 residues in the CDR3. Trimming pared 0 bases from V and 10 bases from J, leaving 14 bases between. The germline gives CDR1 SGHRS, CDR2 YFSETQ. The CDR3 DNA follows: TGCGCCAGCAGCTTGGGCGGGCGGGGAAAAGAGCAGTTCTTC. Encoded protein: CASSLGGRGKEQFF.

This chain uses TRBV5-4 with TRBJ2-3; 9 bases are shared with TRBD1. J was trimmed by 5 bases and V by 4 bases; bases with no gene match: 8. The germline V gene encodes CDR1 SGHNT and CDR2 YYREEE (reference sequence). The CDR3 is 15 amino acids. CDR3 DNA: TGTGCCAGCAGCCGGGGACAGGGAAGCGTAGATACGCAGTATTTT. Protein sequence: CASSRGQGSVDTQYF. Looking up the rest from reference TRBV5-4 and TRBJ2-3 gives the full variable domain: ETGVTQSPTHLIKTRGQQVTLRCSSQSGHNTVSWYQQALGQGPQFIFQYYREEENGRGNFPPRFSGLQFPNYSSELNVNALELDDSALYLCASSRGQGSVDTQYFGPGTRLTVL.

There are a few counts of this clone. The V and J genes are TRBV23-1 and TRBJ2-2, with D possibly matching TRBD1 (5 bases). TRBV23-1 is identified as an open reading frame with a role that is uncertain. The ends were cut back, 0 bases at V and 0 bases at J, with 8 bases in the middle. This CDR3 is built from 16 residues. CDR3 loop: CASSQSDKANTGELFF. The CDR3 DNA reads TGCGCCAGCAGTCAATCGGACAAAGCGAACACCGGGGAGCTGTTTTTT.

This clone was counted a few times. The chain couples TRBV5-5 to TRBJ1-1; D not resolved. The ends were cut back, 2 bases at V and 2 bases at J, with 10 bases in the middle. The V gene's germline CDR1 is SGHKS and CDR2 YYEKEE (reference sequence). This CDR3 contains 14 residues. CDR3 in amino acids: CASSFDLSNTEAFF. CDR3 in DNA: TGTGCCAGCAGCTTTGACTTAAGCAACACTGAAGCTTTCTTT.

This clone was found a few times. This sequence joins TRBV29-1 and TRBJ1-1; tentatively, D is TRBD1 (6 bases). Looked up from germline, CDR1 is SQVTM and CDR2 is ANQGSEA. This CDR3 region has 13 residues. The germline V and J ends were trimmed by 7 bases and 0 bases, with 12 bases remaining between them. Here the CDR3 reads CSATGFMNTEAFF. For the CDR3, the DNA is TGCAGCGCTACAGGGTTTATGAACACTGAAGCTTTCTTT.

V and J are TRBV4-3 and TRBJ2-3; no clear D gene. V was trimmed by 6 bases and J by 5 bases, leaving 9 bases between them. Germline CDR1 reads LGHNA; CDR2 reads YSLEER. The CDR3 is 12 amino acids. The CDR3 here is CASRSRKDTQYF. The CDR3 DNA reads as TGCGCCAGCAGGTCGAGAAAAGATACGCAGTATTTT.

V and J are TRBV30 and TRBJ1-2, with 8 bases that match TRBD1. V lost 2 bases, J lost 8 bases, and 10 bases stayed unmatched. The germline gives CDR1 GTSNPN, CDR2 SVGIG (reference sequence). The CDR3 runs to 14 residues. The DNA for the CDR3 is TGTGCCTGGAGTCCGGGACAGGTTAACCGCGGCTACACCTTC. Its protein is CAWSPGQVNRGYTF.

This clone showed up just a few times. The chain couples TRBV21-1 to TRBJ2-7; TRBD2 is the table's D call, not checked against the DNA. TRBV21-1 is labeled a pseudogene. This CDR3 is built from 16 residues. The CDR3 spells CASSRGASVDSYEQYF. In DNA form, the CDR3 reads TGTGCCAGCAGCCGGGGGGCTAGCGTGGACTCCTACGAGCAGTACTTC.

This clone was observed a single time. The CDR3 nucleotides read TGTGCCCTAAGGGTGAACTATGGCTACACCTTC. It specifies CALRVNYGYTF. The rearrangement joins TRBV7-2 to TRBJ1-2; the D is unclear. The CDR3 contains 11 residues. V lost 11 bases and J 2 bases, leaving 9 bases between the germline ends. Per the germline V gene, CDR1 is SGHTA and CDR2 is FQGNSA.

This clone was detected only a few times. The gene calls are TRBV20-1 and TRBJ2-5, with D unclear. CDR3 length: 11 residues. The germline CDR1 and CDR2 sequences are DFQATT and SNEGSKA (reference sequence). V was trimmed by 7 bases and J by 2 bases, leaving 8 bases between them. The CDR3 here is CSVSPQETQYF. The CDR3 coding sequence is TGCAGTGTAAGCCCGCAAGAGACCCAGTACTTC.

The chain links TRBV25-1 to TRBJ1-3; TRBD1 is a possible D gene (6 bases). From germline, CDR1 is MGHDK and CDR2 SYGVNS. The V gene lost 1 base and the J gene lost 3 bases, with 13 bases spanning the gap. This CDR3 has 16 residues. The CDR3 spells CASSEWEGGRGNTIYF. The CDR3 DNA reads TGTGCCAGCAGTGAATGGGAAGGGGGTCGTGGAAACACCATATATTTT. Full variable domain (remainder filled in from reference TRBV25-1 and TRBJ1-3): EADIYQTPRYLVIGTGKKITLECSQTMGHDKMYWYQQDPGMELHLIHYSYGVNSTEKGDLSSESTVSRIRTEHFPLTLESARPSHTSQYLCASSEWEGGRGNTIYFGEGSWLTVV.

V gene TRBV6-5 combines with J gene TRBJ2-3, with D perhaps TRBD1 or TRBD2 (5 bases each). This CDR3 has 15 residues. V was cut by 2 bases and J by 0 bases, with 9 bases left in between. Germline V CDR1 and CDR2: MNHEY, SVGAGI. The CDR3 DNA follows: TGTGCCAGCAGTTACGGCTGGGGGAGCACAGATACGCAGTATTTT. Amino acids: CASSYGWGSTDTQYF.

The genes are TRBV6-6 and TRBJ2-7; D remains ambiguous. Germline CDR1 is MNHNY and CDR2 is SVGAGI (reference sequence). This CDR3 region has 13 residues. V dropped 6 bases and J dropped 3 bases, with 12 bases sitting between them. The CDR3 spells CASSPDSNYEQYF. The CDR3 DNA follows: TGTGCCAGCAGCCCCGACTCGAACTACGAGCAGTACTTC.

There are a few counts of this clone. This rearrangement joins TRBV9 to TRBJ2-5, with 7 bases that match TRBD2. CDR3 size: 14 residues. Germline V gene lookup returns CDR1 SGDLS and CDR2 YYNGEE. J gave up 1 base and V 3 bases, and 3 bases lay outside the gene matches. For the CDR3, the DNA is TGTGCCAGCAGCGCTGGGACTATCCAAGAGACCCAGTACTTC. Protein sequence: CASSAGTIQETQYF.

The chain recombines TRBV20-1 with TRBJ2-7; D remains unclear. Germline values: CDR1 DFQATT, CDR2 SNEGSKA (reference sequence). The CDR3 sequence is 11 residues long. Trimming shortened V by 5 bases and J by 6 bases, and 11 bases separated the two germline ends. CDR3 residues: CSAWTTPEQYF. The CDR3 region has the DNA TGCAGTGCTTGGACCACCCCCGAGCAGTACTTC.

V and J are TRBV15 and TRBJ1-6; no definite D call. This CDR3 is built from 17 residues. In germline, CDR1 is LNHNV, CDR2 YYDKDF (reference sequence). Trimming took 0 bases from V and 6 from J, leaving 15 bases between them. The CDR3 coding sequence is TGTGCCACCAGCAGAGATGGTGCGGGTTTTGGTAATTCACCCCTCCACTTT. Translating it yields CATSRDGAGFGNSPLHF.

There are a few counts of this clone. The chain uses TRBV5-1 and TRBJ2-2, with 8 bases identical to TRBD2. This CDR3 is built from 16 residues. Looked up from germline, CDR1 is SGHRS and CDR2 is YFSETQ. J gave up 4 bases and V 5 bases, and 10 bases lay outside the gene matches. CDR3 sequence: CASSGTSNSATGELFF. The CDR3 DNA follows: TGCGCCAGCAGTGGGACTAGTAACTCAGCCACCGGGGAGCTGTTTTTT.

The gene calls are TRBV2 and TRBJ2-3, with D unresolved. Germline V lookup: CDR1 SNHLY, CDR2 FYNNEI. The CDR3 consists of 12 residues. The V gene lost 7 bases and the J gene lost 4 bases, with 9 bases spanning the gap. CDR3 DNA: TGTGCCAGCACCCAATGGGCAGATACGCAGTATTTT. Translated: CASTQWADTQYF. Full variable domain (remainder filled in from reference TRBV2 and TRBJ2-3): EPEVTQTPSHQVTQMGQEVILRCVPISNHLYFYWYRQILGQKVEFLVSFYNNEISEKSEIFDDQFSVERPDGSNFTLKIRSTKLEDSAMYFCASTQWADTQYFGPGTRLTVL.

This rearrangement joins TRBV6-5 to TRBJ1-2, with TRBD1 matching over 8 bases. Per the germline V gene, CDR1 is MNHEY and CDR2 is SVGAGI. This CDR3 has 15 residues. J was trimmed by 1 base and V by 6 bases; bases with no gene match: 7. As DNA, the CDR3 is TGTGCCAGCAGCCGGGACAGGATTCATAACTATGGCTACACCTTC. Amino acid sequence: CASSRDRIHNYGYTF.

The chain joins TRBV7-9 to TRBJ2-7, with 12 bases identical to TRBD1. With V trimmed by 4 bases and J by 1 base, 5 bases remained unmatched. The CDR3 runs 16 residues. The germline V gene has CDR1 SEHNR and CDR2 FQNEAQ (reference sequence). For the CDR3, the DNA is TGTGCCAGCAGCTCTATGGGACAGGGGGCATCCTACGAGCAGTACTTC. Translated, it gives CASSSMGQGASYEQYF.

V is TRBV30 and J is TRBJ1-2; D uncertain. Germline V gives CDR1 GTSNPN, CDR2 SVGIG (reference sequence). Trimming took off 0 bases at V and 2 bases at J, with 10 bases between the two ends. This CDR3 contains 14 residues. This CDR3 is CAWSVTQLNYGYTF. The CDR3 DNA is TGTGCCTGGAGTGTTACACAGCTCAACTATGGCTACACCTTC.

This chain uses TRBV7-9 with TRBJ2-3; no definite D call. CDR1 is SEHNR, CDR2 FQNEAQ, per germline (reference sequence). V gave up 3 bases and J gave up 2 bases, with 6 bases separating them. This CDR3 region has 13 residues. The DNA for the CDR3 is TGTGCCAGCAGCTTGCCGAACACAGATACGCAGTATTTT. Protein: CASSLPNTDTQYF.